Listed here are 16 T cell receptor beta chains from one sample, sequenced in a study of T cells in Graves' hyperthyroidism and ophthalmopathy. TCR beta CDR3 regions were amplified from RNA. First-round RT-PCR targeting the TCR CDR3 was performed with the HTBI primer set. TCRdb re-analysed the multiplex PCR reads in MiXCR, keeping a single row per CDR3 protein. The data show some 550,000 distinct CDR3 sequences, 15% to 20% seen once. Source material: blood. The receptors come from a woman between 40 and 55 years old with Graves' ophthalmopathy.

The chain has TRBV19 and TRBJ1-1; D unresolved. The germline V and J ends were trimmed by 2 bases and 5 bases, with 15 bases remaining between them. CDR1 is LNHDA, CDR2 SQIVND, per germline (reference sequence). This CDR3 contains 15 residues. CDR3 protein: CASSIYSSEVTEAFF. In nucleotides, the CDR3 is TGTGCCAGTAGTATATATTCGTCGGAGGTAACTGAAGCTTTCTTT.

This chain joins TRBV6-5 and TRBJ1-2; possible D gene TRBD1, 6 bases. This CDR3 contains 15 residues. The germline gives CDR1 MNHEY, CDR2 SVGAGI. Trimming removed 0 bases from V and 3 bases from J, with 11 bases in between. In DNA, the CDR3 is TGTGCCAGCAGTTACTCTTTTGGGGGCGACTATGGCTACACCTTC. Translation: CASSYSFGGDYGYTF.

Ten or more counts support this clonotype. The chain is built from TRBV18 and TRBJ2-2; the D is unclear. V was shortened by 2 bases and J by 5 bases, with 9 bases between the two germline ends. The CDR3 sequence is 14 residues long. Germline assignment: CDR1 KGHSH and CDR2 LQKENI. The CDR3 sequence is CASSPKQSTGELFF. CDR3 coding DNA: TGTGCCAGCTCACCAAAACAGTCAACCGGGGAGCTGTTTTTT.

This clonotype has a handful of counts. The rearrangement joins TRBV10-3 to TRBJ2-3; perhaps TRBD1 as D (5 bases). The germline gives CDR1 ENHRY, CDR2 SYGVKD. Trimming removed 5 bases from V and 1 base from J, with 7 bases in between. The CDR3 is 13 amino acids. This chain's CDR3 is CAISQTGTDTQYF. CDR3 in DNA: TGTGCCATCAGTCAGACAGGCACAGATACGCAGTATTTT.

This clonotype appeared many times. The gene calls are TRBV20-1 and TRBJ2-5; tentative D call: TRBD1 (6 bases). V dropped 5 bases and J dropped 1 base, with 11 bases sitting between them. Per the germline V gene, CDR1 is DFQATT and CDR2 is SNEGSKA (reference sequence). The CDR3 extends over 13 amino acids. Here the CDR3 reads CSASYRVQETQYF. The DNA for the CDR3 is TGCAGTGCTTCTTACAGGGTCCAAGAGACCCAGTACTTC.

The chain carries TRBV18 and TRBJ2-7; 10 bases are a match to TRBD1. The trim removed 5 bases at V and 3 bases at J, leaving 4 bases unmatched. Per germline, CDR1 KGHSH and CDR2 LQKENI. CDR3 size: 14 residues. The CDR3 region is CASSTGQGSYEQYF. As DNA, the CDR3 is TGTGCCAGCTCAACGGGACAGGGGAGCTACGAGCAGTACTTC.

Details on this clonotype: This could be a read error, since a much larger clone is one nucleotide away. The V call is TRBV2, the J call TRBJ1-5; 7 bases fit TRBD1. CDR3 length: 14 residues. V dropped 8 bases and J dropped 4; count of bases not matched to a gene: 8. Germline CDR1 is SNHLY and CDR2 is FYNNEI. CDR3 amino acids: CASRANRGNQPQHF. Here the CDR3 DNA reads TGTGCCAGCCGCGCCAACAGGGGTAATCAGCCCCAGCATTTT.

This clonotype appeared once. The chain carries TRBV6-1 and TRBJ2-5; 15 nucleotides agree with TRBD2. The ends lost 6 bases at V and 5 bases at J; junction bases unmatched: 4. Germline assignment: CDR1 MNHNS and CDR2 SASEGT. The CDR3 runs to 15 residues. This CDR3 reads CASSAGTSGRETQYF. The CDR3 DNA sequence: TGTGCCAGCAGCGCCGGGACTAGCGGGAGGGAGACCCAGTACTTC.

This chain joins TRBV28 and TRBJ2-1; the D is unclear. Trimming removed 9 bases at V and 6 bases at J, with 6 bases between. Germline V gives CDR1 MDHEN, CDR2 SYDVKM. The CDR3 loop spans 10 amino acids. The CDR3 DNA follows: TGTGCCAGTGTGGGCAATGAGCAGTTCTTC. This codes for CASVGNEQFF.

The chain joins TRBV28 to TRBJ2-2; D gene unclear. This CDR3 is 12 amino acids long. The ends were cut back, 8 bases at V and 6 bases at J, with 10 bases in the middle. Germline V gene sequence: CDR1 MDHEN, CDR2 SYDVKM. The DNA for the CDR3 is TGTGCCAGCCCCAATCTCGCCGGGGAGCTGTTTTTT. Residues: CASPNLAGELFF.

This clonotype was detected ten times or more. The chain combines TRBV6-2 or TRBV6-3 with TRBJ2-3; TRBD2 is a possible D gene (6 bases). The CDR3 consists of 14 residues. The V gene lost 6 bases and the J gene lost 2 bases, with 12 bases spanning the gap. CDR1 is MNHEY and CDR2 is SVGEGT in the germline V gene. CDR3 residues: CASRHGGTTDTQYF. The CDR3 bases are TGTGCCAGCAGACACGGCGGGACCACAGATACGCAGTATTTT.

This clonotype came up many times. This sequence joins TRBV15 and TRBJ2-7; tentative D call: TRBD2 (6 bases). V was cut by 0 bases and J by 4 bases, with 7 bases left in between. Germline V lookup: CDR1 LNHNV, CDR2 YYDKDF (reference sequence). This CDR3 comprises 13 residues. CDR3 nucleotides: TGTGCCACCAGCAGAGAGGGGGGTTACGAGCAGTACTTC. It yields the protein CATSREGGYEQYF.

The chain combines TRBV12-3 or TRBV12-4 with TRBJ1-6, with D perhaps matching TRBD1 (5 bases). Trimming took 3 bases from V and 8 from J, leaving 11 bases between them. This CDR3 spans 14 amino acids. CDR3 sequence reads: CASSFRDRDSPLHF. CDR3 nucleotides: TGTGCCAGCAGTTTCCGGGACCGAGATTCACCCCTCCACTTT.

In this sample, this clonotype turned up many times. This chain joins TRBV30 and TRBJ2-5; 8 bases fit TRBD1. V trimming: 1 base; J trimming: 5 bases; junction bases outside the gene matches: 12. Germline CDR1 is GTSNPN and CDR2 is SVGIG (reference sequence). The CDR3 has 16 residues. The CDR3 nucleotides are TGTGCCTGGAGTGGGCCGGCAGGGGGCCCAGGGGAGACCCAGTACTTC. Its translation is CAWSGPAGGPGETQYF.

This clonotype has at least ten counts. The J gene is TRBJ2-1, the V gene TRBV7-2, with 9 nucleotides matching TRBD2. The CDR3 has 17 residues. The V and J ends lost 0 bases and 5 bases, in that order; junction bases with no gene match: 8. Germline V CDR1 and CDR2: SGHTA, FQGNSA. The CDR3 loop is CASSLALGSGSNNEQFF. DNA for the CDR3: TGTGCCAGCAGCTTAGCGCTTGGTAGCGGGAGCAACAATGAGCAGTTCTTC. Together with reference TRBV7-2 and TRBJ2-1, the CDR3 gives the full variable domain: GAGVSQSPSNKVTEKGKDVELRCDPISGHTALYWYRQSLGQGLEFLIYFQGNSAPDKSGLPSDRFSAERTGGSVSTLTIQRTQQEDSAVYLCASSLALGSGSNNEQFFGPGTRLTVL.

This clonotype appeared many times. The chain links TRBV5-1 to TRBJ2-5, with TRBD1 identical over 9 bases. Trimming cost V 5 bases and J 5 bases; bases outside gene matches: 7. The CDR3 length is 14 residues. CDR1 is SGHRS and CDR2 is YFSETQ in the germline V gene. The CDR3 nucleotides read TGCGCCAGCAGACTTGGACAGGGGACCGAGACCCAGTACTTC. This gives the protein CASRLGQGTETQYF.